This T cell receptor beta chain was found in a study of T cell repertoires in cytomegalovirus infection. In its sample, this clonotype was seen many times. The antigen is not known. The CDR3 sequence is 11 residues long. Trimming stripped 5 bases from V and 7 bases from J, with 7 bases between. CDR1 is SGHAT, CDR2 FQDESV, per germline (reference sequence). Each CDR3 protein is one row after TCRdb ran MiXCR on the reads. The table records around 120,000 distinct CDR3 sequences, more than 20% of them present only once. This chain connects TRBV11-1 to TRBJ2-3; no clear D gene. Sample: PBMCs, sequenced either directly or after in vitro stimulation (not recorded which). The sequence was collected from a human donor in good health (CMV status not recorded). Some clones in this sample may be carry-over from other donors' samples. CDR3 sequence reads: CASSLLHTQYF. Written as DNA, the CDR3 is TGTGCCAGCAGCCTACTCCATACGCAGTATTTT.